This T cell receptor beta chain appears in the sequencing data of a study of identical twins. Overall study findings and caveats: Cord blood beta clonotypes that were abundant carried fewer insertions, and memory repertoires showed no such trend.

As for this clonotype: Its specificity is not known.

Via MiXCR, TCRdb re-called the 5' RACE reads, giving one row per CDR3 protein. The sample carries roughly 1,500,000 distinct CDR3 sequences, about 32% recorded once. Germline lookup yields CDR1 MNHEY and CDR2 SVGEGT. The CDR3 covers 17 residues. Sequenced sample: cord blood. The origin of this receptor is a newborn girl in good health. The chain employs TRBV6-2 or TRBV6-3 and TRBJ2-1, with 12 positions matching TRBD2. The J call may be wrong; the DNA end is better matched by TRBJ2-7. The CDR3 region is CASSYSTSGGSYNEQYF. The CDR3 DNA follows: TGTGCCAGCAGTTACTCGACTAGCGGGGGCTCCTACAATGAGCAGTACTTC.